Listed here are 24 T cell receptor beta chains from one sample, sequenced in a study of chemoradiotherapy in HPV16-positive cancers. TCRdb's table, derived via immunoSEQ multiplex PCR, lists solely in-frame clones and lacks some. The data hold roughly 2,500 clones, with nearly 90% observed a single time. This material consisted of tumor tissue, taken from a patient who underwent chemoradiotherapy. The receptors come from a human donor with HPV-associated anogenital cancer.

The chain couples TRBV28 to TRBJ1-5; D is undetermined. CDR1 is MDHEN, CDR2 SYDVKM, per germline. The CDR3 is 11 amino acids. V dropped 5 bases and J dropped 11 bases, with 10 bases sitting between them. CDR3 amino acids: CASSNTLSQHF. For the CDR3, the DNA is TGTGCCAGCAGTAATACCCTTTCCCAGCATTTT.

The chain recombines TRBV6-6 with TRBJ1-4; D is perhaps TRBD1 (5 bases). Germline lookup yields CDR1 MNHNY and CDR2 SVGAGI (reference sequence). V lost 6 bases and J lost 3, with 11 bases in between. The length of the CDR3 is 14 residues. DNA of the CDR3: TGTGCCAGCAGCCGGGACGGAGCTAATGAAAAACTGTTTTTT. Amino acids: CASSRDGANEKLFF.

The rearrangement joins TRBV28 to TRBJ1-3; D is unresolved. V lost 3 bases and J lost 3, with 9 bases in between. In germline, CDR1 is MDHEN, CDR2 SYDVKM. The CDR3 is 14 residues long. In DNA form, the CDR3 reads TGTGCCAGCAGTTTTAACAGCTTTGGAAACACCATATATTTT. Its translation: CASSFNSFGNTIYF.

Concerning this clone itself: At one boundary the junction diverges from the germline segment, which might be a read error. The chain uses TRBV11-1 and TRBJ2-3, with 8 bases aligning to TRBD1. Germline V gene data show CDR1 as SGHAT and CDR2 as FQDESV (reference sequence). This CDR3 spans 16 amino acids. The CDR3 DNA follows: TGTGCCGGCAGCTTCAGAAAGGACAGGGTAGGAGATACGCAGTATTTT. Translation gives CAGSFRKDRVGDTQYF.

This chain uses TRBV7-9 with TRBJ2-1; D may correspond to TRBD1 or TRBD2 (6 bases each). Germline V gene data show CDR1 as SEHNR and CDR2 as FQNEAQ (reference sequence). The CDR3 loop spans 16 amino acids. Trimming took off 5 bases at V and 4 bases at J, with 18 bases between the two ends. The CDR3 region is CASSRQSGAGYNEQFF. CDR3 sequence (DNA): TGTGCCAGCAGCCGTCAGTCGGGGGCCGGGTACAATGAGCAGTTCTTC.

This clone was seen just once. CDR3 sequence: CASSDRGSRGGEQYF. The CDR3 DNA reads as TGTGCCAGCAGCGACAGGGGGTCCCGCGGGGGGGAGCAGTACTTC. The chain carries TRBV7-2 and TRBJ2-7; TRBD1 might be the D (9 bases). V lost 5 bases and J 7 bases, leaving 21 bases between the germline ends. The length of the CDR3 is 15 residues. Germline lookup yields CDR1 SGHTA and CDR2 FQGNSA.

The chain employs TRBV7-8 and TRBJ1-1; D unclear. V was cut by 1 base and J by 3 bases, with 12 bases left in between. The CDR3 loop spans 15 amino acids. CDR1 is SGHVS and CDR2 is FQNEAQ in the germline V gene. In DNA form, the CDR3 reads TGTGCCAGCAGCTTAGACTCGGTAGCAGACACTGAAGCTTTCTTT. It specifies CASSLDSVADTEAFF.

The chain is built from TRBV25-1 and TRBJ2-7; D gene ambiguous. The CDR3 totals 14 residues. The germline CDR1 and CDR2 sequences are MGHDK and SYGVNS. With 3 bases removed from V and 3 bases from J, the gap between germline ends came to 12 bases. In DNA form, the CDR3 reads TGTGCCAGCAGTGATTTGGGCAGTTACTACGAGCAGTACTTC. Its protein product is CASSDLGSYYEQYF.

J is TRBJ2-5 and V is TRBV5-4; 12 bases map to TRBD1. This CDR3 comprises 17 residues. The V gene end was trimmed by 0 bases and the J gene end by 4 bases; junction bases not matched to a gene: 7. From germline, CDR1 is SGHNT and CDR2 YYREEE (reference sequence). Here the CDR3 reads CASSLGDRGRKVETQYF. DNA for the CDR3: TGTGCCAGCAGCTTGGGGGACAGGGGGCGCAAGGTAGAGACCCAGTACTTC.

This sequence joins TRBV2 and TRBJ2-4, with 8 nucleotides matching TRBD1. J lost 5 bases, V lost 8 bases, and 5 bases had no gene match. The length of the CDR3 is 13 residues. Germline lookup yields CDR1 SNHLY and CDR2 FYNNEI. In DNA form, the CDR3 reads TGTGCCAGCTTGGACAGGGTTGAAAACATTCAGTACTTC. Translated, it gives CASLDRVENIQYF.

The chain links TRBV19 to TRBJ2-7, with D perhaps matching TRBD1 (6 bases). Germline CDR1 LNHDA, CDR2 SQIVND (reference sequence). The germline V and J ends were trimmed by 6 bases and 2 bases, with 14 bases remaining between them. This CDR3 region has 14 residues. This CDR3 reads CASRPGQNTYEQYF. In DNA, the CDR3 is TGTGCCAGTAGGCCTGGACAGAATACCTACGAGCAGTACTTC.

This chain links TRBV4-3 with TRBJ2-7; D remains unclear. The CDR3 contains 15 residues. Germline V gene sequence: CDR1 LGHNA, CDR2 YSLEER. Trimming took off 0 bases at V and 0 bases at J, with 9 bases between the two ends. CDR3 sequence: CASSQDPISSYEQYF. For the CDR3, the DNA is TGCGCCAGCAGCCAAGATCCCATAAGCTCCTACGAGCAGTACTTC.

This clone was observed once. This sequence joins TRBV19 and TRBJ1-1; D unresolved. There are 12 residues in the CDR3. CDR1 is LNHDA, CDR2 SQIVND, per germline (reference sequence). V shed 8 bases and J shed 7 bases, with 14 bases lying between them. The CDR3 loop reads CASLAAGIEAFF. DNA of the CDR3: TGTGCCAGTCTGGCGGCTGGCATTGAAGCTTTCTTT.

The chain is built from TRBV7-3 and TRBJ2-6, with D tentatively TRBD1 or TRBD2 (6 bases each). The CDR3 is made up of 17 amino acids. V was clipped by 0 bases and J by 4 bases, with 13 bases between them. Germline loops: CDR1 SGHTA, CDR2 FQGTGA. The CDR3 sequence: CASSLTLGGGGANVLTF. The CDR3 DNA reads TGTGCCAGCAGCTTAACGTTAGGGGGAGGAGGGGCCAACGTCCTGACTTTC.

The chain joins TRBV5-1 to TRBJ2-7; 8 nucleotides agree with TRBD2. V lost 4 bases to trimming and J lost 2 bases; unmatched junction nucleotides: 5. This CDR3 region has 14 residues. CDR1 and CDR2 (germline): SGHRS, YFSETQ. The CDR3 spells CASSPGGVTYEQYF. The CDR3 region has the DNA TGCGCCAGCAGCCCGGGGGGGGTGACCTACGAGCAGTACTTC.

The V call is TRBV27, the J call TRBJ1-2; D unclear. This CDR3 comprises 14 residues. Trimming took 2 bases from V and 6 from J, leaving 13 bases between them. Germline V lookup: CDR1 MNHEY, CDR2 SMNVEV (reference sequence). The CDR3 coding sequence is TGTGCCAGCAGTTTAAAAGTAGGTCGGAATGGCTACACCTTC. The encoded protein is CASSLKVGRNGYTF.

The chain employs TRBV19 and TRBJ1-3; D is unresolved. In germline, CDR1 is LNHDA, CDR2 SQIVND (reference sequence). The CDR3 extends over 15 amino acids. The V and J ends lost 5 bases and 4 bases respectively, with 15 bases between them. CDR3 sequence reads: CASSGRLVGGNTIYF. For the CDR3, the DNA is TGTGCCAGTAGTGGGCGGCTCGTTGGAGGAAACACCATATATTTT.

The J gene is TRBJ2-3, the V gene TRBV30; possibly TRBD1 for D (5 bases). CDR3 length: 14 residues. Germline CDR1 and CDR2: GTSNPN and SVGIG (reference sequence). Between the trimmed V and J ends, which lost 0 bases and 1 base, there was a span of 8 bases. For the CDR3, the DNA is TGTGCCTGGAGTGTACAGGACGGCACAGATACGCAGTATTTT. It yields the protein CAWSVQDGTDTQYF.

This chain links TRBV6-6 with TRBJ1-6; no clear D gene. The CDR3 length is 11 residues. Trimming took off 7 bases at V and 6 bases at J, with 4 bases between the two ends. Germline loops: CDR1 MNHNY, CDR2 SVGAGI (reference sequence). The CDR3 spells CASTANSPLHF. The CDR3 region has the DNA TGTGCCAGCACCGCTAATTCACCCCTCCACTTT.

The chain recombines TRBV9 with TRBJ1-2; D remains unclear. The germline V and J ends were trimmed by 2 bases and 4 bases, with 15 bases remaining between them. CDR3 length: 15 residues. From germline, CDR1 is SGDLS and CDR2 YYNGEE. For the CDR3, the DNA is TGTGCCAGCAGCGTGACGACCGACGGCGGCTATGGCTACACCTTC. It encodes CASSVTTDGGYGYTF.

The chain carries TRBV29-1 and TRBJ1-5; TRBD1 matches at 9 bases. CDR3 size: 13 residues. Germline CDR1 SQVTM, CDR2 ANQGSEA. V was clipped by 6 bases and J by 6 bases; unmatched bases: 6. The CDR3 DNA is TGCAGCGTCTTGGGACAGGGCTGTCAGCCCCAGCATTTT. It translates to CSVLGQGCQPQHF.

The chain combines TRBV13 with TRBJ2-7, with 7 bases lining up with TRBD1. Germline V CDR1 and CDR2: PRHDT, FYEKMQ (reference sequence). The CDR3 is 15 residues long. V was clipped by 5 bases and J by 0 bases; unmatched bases: 7. This chain's CDR3 is CASSLLGQPSYEQYF. CDR3 nucleotide sequence: TGTGCCAGCAGCCTCTTGGGACAGCCCTCCTACGAGCAGTACTTC. The variable domain in full, completed from reference TRBV13 and TRBJ2-7, reads AAGVIQSPRHLIKEKRETATLKCYPIPRHDTVYWYQQGPGQDPQFLISFYEKMQSDKGSIPDRFSAQQFSDYHSELNMSSLELGDSALYFCASSLLGQPSYEQYFGPGTRLTVT.

CDR3 amino acids: CASSQEVAGGPRWEQYF. Here the CDR3 DNA reads TGTGCCAGCAGCCAGGAAGTAGCGGGAGGGCCCAGGTGGGAGCAGTACTTC. V and J are TRBV14 and TRBJ2-7; TRBD2 matches at 11 bases. Germline V lookup: CDR1 SGHDN, CDR2 FVKESK. The CDR3 length is 17 residues. The V segment lost 3 bases and the J segment 7 bases; nucleotides outside the gene matches: 14.

The CDR3 protein is CASSQTGADGYTF. In DNA, the CDR3 is TGTGCCAGCTCGCAGACAGGGGCAGATGGCTACACCTTC. V is TRBV2 and J is TRBJ1-2; 8 bases map to TRBD1. This CDR3 comprises 13 residues. Germline CDR1 SNHLY, CDR2 FYNNEI. After removal of 8 bases from V and 6 bases from J, the junction contained 8 bases not matched to a gene.